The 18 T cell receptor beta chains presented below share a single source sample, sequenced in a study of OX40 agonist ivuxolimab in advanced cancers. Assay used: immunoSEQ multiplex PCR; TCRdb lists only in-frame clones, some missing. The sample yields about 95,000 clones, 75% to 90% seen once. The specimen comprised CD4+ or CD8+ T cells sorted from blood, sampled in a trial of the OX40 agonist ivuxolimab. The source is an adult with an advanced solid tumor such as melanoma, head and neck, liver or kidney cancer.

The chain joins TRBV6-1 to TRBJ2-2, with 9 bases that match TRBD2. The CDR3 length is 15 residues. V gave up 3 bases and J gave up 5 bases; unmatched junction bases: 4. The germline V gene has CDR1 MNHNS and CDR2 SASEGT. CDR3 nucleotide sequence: TGTGCCAGCAGTGAGCCCGGACTAGCGACCGGGGAGCTGTTTTTT. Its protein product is CASSEPGLATGELFF.

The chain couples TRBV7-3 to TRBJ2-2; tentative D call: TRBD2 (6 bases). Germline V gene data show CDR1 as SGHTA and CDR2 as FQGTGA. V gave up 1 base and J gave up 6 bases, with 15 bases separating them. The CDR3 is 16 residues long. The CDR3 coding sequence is TGTGCCAGCAGCTTAAGTGGTCCGGGAGTGGCCGGGGAGCTGTTTTTT. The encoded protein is CASSLSGPGVAGELFF.

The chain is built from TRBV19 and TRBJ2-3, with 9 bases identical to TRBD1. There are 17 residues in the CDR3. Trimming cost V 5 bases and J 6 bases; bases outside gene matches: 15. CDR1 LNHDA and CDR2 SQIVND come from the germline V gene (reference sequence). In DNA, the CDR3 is TGTGCCAGTAGTCCCCAAGGAGGGACAGGGAGGGTGGATACGCAGTATTTT. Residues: CASSPQGGTGRVDTQYF. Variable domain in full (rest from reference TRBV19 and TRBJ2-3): DGGITQSPKYLFRKEGQNVTLSCEQNLNHDAMYWYRQDPGQGLRLIYYSQIVNDFQKGDIAEGYSVSREKKESFPLTVTSAQKNPTAFYLCASSPQGGTGRVDTQYFGPGTRLTVL.

CDR3 amino acids: CASSLGTGGSRYEKLFF. CDR3 sequence (DNA): TGTGCCAGCAGCTTAGGGACAGGGGGCAGTCGTTATGAAAAACTGTTTTTT. The V and J genes are TRBV7-9 and TRBJ1-4; 11 positions agree with TRBD1. J was trimmed by 6 bases and V by 1 base; bases with no gene match: 7. The CDR3 has 17 amino acids. Germline loops: CDR1 SEHNR, CDR2 FQNEAQ (reference sequence).

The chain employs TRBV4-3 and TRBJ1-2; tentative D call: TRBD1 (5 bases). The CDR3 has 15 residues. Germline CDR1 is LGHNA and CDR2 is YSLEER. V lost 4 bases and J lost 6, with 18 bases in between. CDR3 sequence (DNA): TGCGCCAGCAGCCTTAGAGGGACCTCCGTGGATGGCTACACCTTC. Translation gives CASSLRGTSVDGYTF.

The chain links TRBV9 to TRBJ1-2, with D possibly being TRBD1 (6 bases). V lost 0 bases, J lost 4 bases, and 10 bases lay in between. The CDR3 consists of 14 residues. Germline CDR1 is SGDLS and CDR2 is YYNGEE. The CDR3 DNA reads TGTGCCAGCAGCGTAGATCTGACAGGCTATGGCTACACCTTC. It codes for CASSVDLTGYGYTF.

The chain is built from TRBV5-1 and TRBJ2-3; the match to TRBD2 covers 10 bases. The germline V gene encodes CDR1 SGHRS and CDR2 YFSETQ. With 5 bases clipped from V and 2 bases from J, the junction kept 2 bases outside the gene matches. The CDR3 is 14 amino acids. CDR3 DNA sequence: TGCGCCAGCAGACTAGCGGGAAACACAGATACGCAGTATTTT. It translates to CASRLAGNTDTQYF.

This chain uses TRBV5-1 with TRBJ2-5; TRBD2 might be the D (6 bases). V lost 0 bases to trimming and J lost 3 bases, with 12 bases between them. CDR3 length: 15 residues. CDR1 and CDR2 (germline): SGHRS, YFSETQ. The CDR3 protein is CASSLVGGGEETQYF. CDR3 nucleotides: TGCGCCAGCAGCTTGGTCGGTGGAGGGGAAGAGACCCAGTACTTC.

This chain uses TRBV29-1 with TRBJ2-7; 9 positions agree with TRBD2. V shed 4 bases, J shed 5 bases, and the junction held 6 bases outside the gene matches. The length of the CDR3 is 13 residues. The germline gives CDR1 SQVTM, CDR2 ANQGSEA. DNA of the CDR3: TGCAGCGTTGGTTCTAGCGGGACCCACGAGCAGTACTTC. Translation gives CSVGSSGTHEQYF.

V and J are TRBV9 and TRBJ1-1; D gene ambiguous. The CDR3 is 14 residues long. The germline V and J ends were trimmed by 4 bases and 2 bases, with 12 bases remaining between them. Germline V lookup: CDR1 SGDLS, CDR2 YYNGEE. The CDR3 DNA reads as TGTGCCAGCAGCCCCGGCCAGATAAACACTGAAGCTTTCTTT. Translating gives CASSPGQINTEAFF.

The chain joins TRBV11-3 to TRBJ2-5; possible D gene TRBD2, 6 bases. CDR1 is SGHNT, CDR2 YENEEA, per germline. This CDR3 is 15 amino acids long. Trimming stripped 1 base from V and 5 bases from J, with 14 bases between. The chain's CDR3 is CASSLGRLSGETQYF. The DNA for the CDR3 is TGTGCCAGCAGCTTAGGTCGACTAAGCGGGGAGACCCAGTACTTC.

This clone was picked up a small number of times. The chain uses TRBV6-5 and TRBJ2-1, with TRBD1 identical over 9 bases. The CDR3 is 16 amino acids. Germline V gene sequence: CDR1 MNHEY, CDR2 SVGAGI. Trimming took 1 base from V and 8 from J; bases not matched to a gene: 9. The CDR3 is CASSYLGQGEGHEQFF. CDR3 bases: TGTGCCAGCAGTTACTTGGGACAGGGAGAAGGTCATGAGCAGTTCTTC.

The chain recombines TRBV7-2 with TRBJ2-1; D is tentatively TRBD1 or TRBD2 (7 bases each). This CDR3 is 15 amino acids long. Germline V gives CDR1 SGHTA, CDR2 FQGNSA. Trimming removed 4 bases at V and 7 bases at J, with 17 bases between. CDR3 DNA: TGTGCCAGCAGCTCCGTGGGCAGGGGGGGTAATGAGCAGTTCTTC. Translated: CASSSVGRGGNEQFF.

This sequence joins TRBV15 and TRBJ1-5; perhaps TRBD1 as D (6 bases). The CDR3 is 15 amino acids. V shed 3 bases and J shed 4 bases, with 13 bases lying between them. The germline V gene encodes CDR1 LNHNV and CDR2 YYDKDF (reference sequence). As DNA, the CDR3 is TGTGCCACCAGCAGGGATACCAGGGGAAATCAGCCCCAGCATTTT. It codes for CATSRDTRGNQPQHF.

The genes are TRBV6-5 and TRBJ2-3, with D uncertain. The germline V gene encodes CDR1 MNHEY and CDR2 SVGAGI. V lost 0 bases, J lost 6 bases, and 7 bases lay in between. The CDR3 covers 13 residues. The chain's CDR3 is CASSYSPRDTQYF. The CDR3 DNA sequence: TGTGCCAGCAGTTACTCCCCCCGGGATACGCAGTATTTT.

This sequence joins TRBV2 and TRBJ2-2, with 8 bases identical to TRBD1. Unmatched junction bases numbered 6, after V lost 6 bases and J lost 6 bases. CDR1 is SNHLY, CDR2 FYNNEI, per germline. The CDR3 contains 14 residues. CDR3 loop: CASSPDRGSGELFF. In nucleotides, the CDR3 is TGTGCCAGCAGCCCCGACAGGGGTTCCGGGGAGCTGTTTTTT. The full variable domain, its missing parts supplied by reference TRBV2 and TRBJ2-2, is EPEVTQTPSHQVTQMGQEVILRCVPISNHLYFYWYRQILGQKVEFLVSFYNNEISEKSEIFDDQFSVERPDGSNFTLKIRSTKLEDSAMYFCASSPDRGSGELFFGEGSRLTVL.

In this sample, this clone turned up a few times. Written as DNA, the CDR3 is TGTGCCAGCAGCTTAGTCGGGCGAGATACGCAGTATTTT. Translating it yields CASSLVGRDTQYF. This chain joins TRBV11-3 and TRBJ2-3; D uncertain. Trimming took off 1 base at V and 5 bases at J, with 7 bases between the two ends. Germline CDR1 is SGHNT and CDR2 is YENEEA. The CDR3 totals 13 residues.

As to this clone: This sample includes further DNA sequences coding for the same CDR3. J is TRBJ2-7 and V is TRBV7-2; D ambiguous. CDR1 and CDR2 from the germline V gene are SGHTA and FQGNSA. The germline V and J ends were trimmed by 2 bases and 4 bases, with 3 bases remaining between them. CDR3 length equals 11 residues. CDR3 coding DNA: TGTGCCAGCAGCTTATCTTACGAGCAGTACTTC. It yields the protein CASSLSYEQYF. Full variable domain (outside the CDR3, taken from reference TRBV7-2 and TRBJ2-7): GAGVSQSPSNKVTEKGKDVELRCDPISGHTALYWYRQSLGQGLEFLIYFQGNSAPDKSGLPSDRFSAERTGGSVSTLTIQRTQQEDSAVYLCASSLSYEQYFGPGTRLTVT.